This record covers a single T cell receptor beta chain. The V gene lost 5 bases and the J gene lost 0 bases, with 8 bases spanning the gap. The CDR3 totals 13 residues. The V gene's germline CDR1 is MGHRA and CDR2 YSYEKL. The data originate from a study of blood T cell repertoires in COVID-19. Study information: Samples came from the United States, Italy and Spain, spanning acute and convalescent COVID-19.

In the original analysis: The assay estimated nucleated cells by amplifying reference gene primers. Measured with immunoSEQ multiplex PCR; TCRdb has only the in-frame clones, and not every one. That table gives V, J and clone size, and the DNA gave D and trimming. The table lists roughly 300,000 clones, more than 70% of them singletons. The material sequenced was peripheral blood. The TCR sequence derives from a woman between 50 and 59 years old who had recovered from COVID-19. The V and J genes are TRBV4-1 and TRBJ2-7; no definite D call. The CDR3 loop is CASSLGYSYEQYF. The CDR3, as DNA: TGCGCCAGCAGCTTGGGCTACTCCTACGAGCAGTACTTC.